This TCR beta chain was retrieved from a study of OX40 agonist ivuxolimab in advanced cancers. The junction had 15 bases not matched to a gene; V was cut back by 4 bases and J by 4 bases. The CDR3 consists of 17 residues. Germline V gene data show CDR1 as MNHEY and CDR2 as SMNVEV (reference sequence). Sequenced by immunoSEQ multiplex PCR; TCRdb stores in-frame clones only, minus some. The repertoire holds 65,000 or so clones, with over 80% as singletons. Points on this clone: Its antigen is unknown.

Study observations and caveats: At doses 0.1 to 3.0 mg/kg, CD4+ and CD8+ clones expanded. Some nonresponders likewise displayed low normalized T-cell clonal expansion.

The clonotype was recovered from an adult with an advanced solid tumor such as melanoma, head and neck, liver or kidney cancer. The genes are TRBV27 and TRBJ1-1; 7 bases line up with TRBD1. The sample in question was CD4+ or CD8+ T cells sorted from blood, obtained in a trial of the OX40 agonist ivuxolimab. The CDR3 DNA reads as TGTGCCAGCAGTTCGCCGACTAAAGGGGGCAGACGCACTGAAGCTTTCTTT. The encoded protein is CASSSPTKGGRRTEAFF.